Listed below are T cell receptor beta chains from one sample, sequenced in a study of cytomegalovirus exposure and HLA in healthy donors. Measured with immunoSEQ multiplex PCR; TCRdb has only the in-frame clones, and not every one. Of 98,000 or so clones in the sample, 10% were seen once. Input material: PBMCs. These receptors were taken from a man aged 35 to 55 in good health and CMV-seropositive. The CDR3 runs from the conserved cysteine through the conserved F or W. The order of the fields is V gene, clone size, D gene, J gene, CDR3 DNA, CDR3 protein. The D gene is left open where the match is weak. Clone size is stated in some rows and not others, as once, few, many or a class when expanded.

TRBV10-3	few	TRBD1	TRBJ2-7	TGTGCCGCGCGGCAGGGGGCCTACGAGCAGTACTTC	CAARQGAYEQYF
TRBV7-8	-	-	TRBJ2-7	TGTGCCAGCAGCACACGCTCTTGGGGTGGAAAGGGGGAGTACGAGCAGTACTTC	CASSTRSWGGKGEYEQYF
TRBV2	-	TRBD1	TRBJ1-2	TGTGCCAGCAGGGGACAGGGGGCGAGCTATGGCTACACCTTC	CASRGQGASYGYTF
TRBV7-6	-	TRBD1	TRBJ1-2	TGTGCCAGCAGCTCAGACAGGGGGTTGGATGGCTACACCTTC	CASSSDRGLDGYTF
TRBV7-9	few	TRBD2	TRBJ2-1	TGTGCCAGCAGACAAGGGATGGTAGCGGGGTCCCTCTACAATGAGCAGTTCTTC	CASRQGMVAGSLYNEQFF
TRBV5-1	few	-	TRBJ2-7	TGCGCCAGCAGCTTACAGGGCAGCATGGACGAGCAGTACTTC	CASSLQGSMDEQYF
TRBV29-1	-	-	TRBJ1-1	TGCAGCGCCGAGCGGGGGGCTACGACTGAAGCTTTCTTT	CSAERGATTEAFF
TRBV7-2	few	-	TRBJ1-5	TGTGCCAGCAGCTTATCGGTTCAGGGCCATCAGCCCCAGCATTTT	CASSLSVQGHQPQHF
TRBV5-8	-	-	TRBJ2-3	TGTGCCAGCAGCCTCCCCCGGGACACATACACAGATACGCAGTATTTT	CASSLPRDTYTDTQYF
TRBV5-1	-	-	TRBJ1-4	TGCGCCAGCAGCTTAACAGGTCGGACTAATGAAAAACTGTTTTTT	CASSLTGRTNEKLFF
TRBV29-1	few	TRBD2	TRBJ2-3	TGCAGCGTAGCGGGACTAGCAGACAGCACAGATACGCAGTATTTT	CSVAGLADSTDTQYF
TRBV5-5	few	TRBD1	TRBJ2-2	TGTGCCAGCAGCTTACGGACAGGGATCACCGGGGAGCTGTTTTTT	CASSLRTGITGELFF
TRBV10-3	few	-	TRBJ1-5	TGTGCCATCAGTGATGGGCAACTTATCAATCAGCCCCAGCATTTT	CAISDGQLINQPQHF
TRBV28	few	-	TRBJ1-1	TGTGCCAGCAGTCCCCGCGGGGGAGGGACTGGAATGAACACTGAAGCTTTCTTT	CASSPRGGGTGMNTEAFF
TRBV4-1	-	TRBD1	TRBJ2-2	TGCGCCAGCAGCCCGCACTCCACAGGGGCGGCTAGGGGGGGGGAGCTGTTTTTT	CASSPHSTGAARGGELFF
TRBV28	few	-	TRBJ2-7	TGTGCCAGCAGTCAGGGGGGCGAGCAGTACTTC	CASSQGGEQYF
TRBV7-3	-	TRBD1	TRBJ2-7	TGTGCCAGCAGCTTAAAGGGATCGGGCAGGGGGAGATACGAGCAGTACTTC	CASSLKGSGRGRYEQYF
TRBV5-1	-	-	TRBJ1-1	TGCGCCAGCAGCTTAGGCGACTCGAACACTGAAGCTTTCTTT	CASSLGDSNTEAFF
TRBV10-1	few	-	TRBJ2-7	TGCGCCAGCAGTGGAGGGGGACTCGCGGGAGTAAGAACCTCTACCTACGAGCAGTACTTC	CASSGGGLAGVRTSTYEQYF
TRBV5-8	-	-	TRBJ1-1	TGTGCCAGCAGCTTGGGTGAACTAGCTTTCTTT	CASSLGELAFF
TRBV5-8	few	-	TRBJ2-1	TGTGCCAGCAGCTTGGAGGTAGCGGCTCTCTACAATGAGCAGTTCTTC	CASSLEVAALYNEQFF